This is a list of T cell receptor beta chains from one sample in a study of blood T cell repertoires in COVID-19. The table came from immunoSEQ multiplex PCR; TCRdb's copy has only in-frame clones and leaves some out. The sample records about 270,000 clones, roughly nine tenths being singletons. Sequencing input: peripheral blood. The receptor source for this set is a woman in her twenties or thirties with COVID-19, enrolled during active disease. Each CDR3 is given with its conserved first and last residue.

j_call | v_call | cdr3_aa
TRBJ2-5 | TRBV7-2 | CASSLGSGTGGWTQYF
TRBJ2-5 | TRBV18 | CASSSDRVETQYF
TRBJ2-1 | TRBV7-8 | CASSLVGTSFPNEQFF
TRBJ2-1 | TRBV5-4 | CASSLERERGEQFF
TRBJ2-3 | TRBV23-1 | CASTGQGALDTQYF
TRBJ2-7 | TRBV5-1 | CASSLTGADEQYF
TRBJ1-2 | TRBV6-5 | CASSYFQGETLGGYTF
TRBJ2-1 | TRBV4-1 | CASSQRDNEQFF
TRBJ2-7 | TRBV5-6 | CASSWTALHYEQYF
TRBJ2-3 | TRBV30 | CAWAADFSTDTQYF
TRBJ2-3 | TRBV12-3/TRBV12-4 | CASSESGTDTQYF
TRBJ2-1 | TRBV5-1 | CASSLFSGGSYNEQFF
TRBJ2-7 | TRBV28 | CASSLPGGWSYEQYF
TRBJ1-2 | TRBV20-1 | CSASEGSYGYTF
TRBJ1-3 | TRBV14 | CASSPTFYSGNTIYF
TRBJ1-6 | TRBV19 | CASSKAGEWNSPLHF
TRBJ1-4 | TRBV5-4 | CASSLAVAGRNEKLFF
TRBJ2-5 | TRBV5-1 | CASSSVLAPQETQYF
TRBJ2-1 | TRBV4-1 | CASSLGAWSEQFF
TRBJ1-5 | TRBV7-9 | CASSKTGTRNQPQHF
TRBJ1-4 | TRBV5-1 | CASSLEGQSGEKLFF
TRBJ1-5 | TRBV5-1 | CASSLRGNQPQHF
TRBJ2-5 | TRBV5-1 | CASSLGPMRQGASPGETQYF
TRBJ2-7 | TRBV5-1 | CASSDPRGGAYEQYF